The following is a T cell receptor beta chain sequence with its context. Antigen unknown. This entry is derived from a study of T-cell memory formation after mild COVID-19. Study-wide results and limits: Certain responding clones were present in pre-infection memory, suggesting participation of cross-reactive memory. Clones shrinking between day 15 and 85 showed a balanced CD4/CD8 split, and those that grew later tilted toward CD4+.

V was cut by 5 bases and J by 5 bases, with 12 bases left in between. The CDR3 length is 13 residues. Germline V gene data show CDR1 as SEHNR and CDR2 as FQNEAQ (reference sequence). Using its own MiXCR run on the 5' RACE reads, TCRdb lists one record per CDR3 protein. The top ten clones hold under 25% of a sample with about 320,000 distinct CDR3 sequences, approximately 15% of them seen once. Sequencing was carried out using PBMCs or a T cell subset sorted from them (not recorded which). This sequence joins TRBV7-9 and TRBJ1-1; D gene uncertain. This receptor was obtained from a man between 18 and 35 years old who had mild COVID-19 (a few samples of this study predate the infection). Cell type and time point are not known. CDR3 in DNA: TGTGCCAGCAGCCGATCATCGTCTACTGAAGCTTTCTTT. It specifies CASSRSSSTEAFF. The variable domain in full, completed from reference TRBV7-9 and TRBJ1-1, reads DTGVSQNPRHKITKRGQNVTFRCDPISEHNRLYWYRQTLGQGPEFLTYFQNEAQLEKSRLLSDRFSAERPKGSFSTLEIQRTEQGDSAMYLCASSRSSSTEAFFGQGTRLTVV.